This is a list of T cell receptor beta chains from one sample in a study. TCRdb passed the RT-PCR reads through MiXCR, listing each CDR3 protein once. The sample carries fewer than 800,000 distinct CDR3 sequences, 14% recorded once. Sequences were obtained from memory CD4+ T cells from blood. The receptor set was obtained from a female donor in good health, serving as a healthy control. The CDR3 runs from the conserved cysteine through the conserved F or W. A D gene is named only where the DNA matches it firmly. Not all rows give a size; the values are once, few, many and, for expanded clones, a class.

d_gene	v_gene	abundance	j_gene	CDR3aa	CDR3nt
TRBD1	TRBV20-1	NA	TRBJ1-1	CSAAGTQGATEAFF	TGCAGTGCTGCCGGGACTCAGGGGGCCACTGAAGCTTTCTTT
NA	TRBV6-1	NA	TRBJ2-7	CASSPGGKSYEQYF	TGTGCCAGCAGTCCCGGTGGGAAGTCCTACGAGCAGTACTTC
NA	TRBV20-1	NA	TRBJ1-1	CSARDGSWNTEAFF	TGCAGTGCTAGAGATGGCAGTTGGAACACTGAAGCTTTCTTT
NA	TRBV12-3/TRBV12-4	many	TRBJ2-2	CASSRRGYTGELFF	TGTGCCAGCAGTCGAAGGGGGTACACCGGGGAGCTGTTTTTT
NA	TRBV20-1	NA	TRBJ1-3	CSATGTSGNTIYF	TGCAGTGCCACCGGGACATCTGGAAACACCATATATTTT
TRBD1	TRBV9	NA	TRBJ1-2	CASSGRGKGGYTF	TGTGCCAGCAGCGGCAGGGGGAAGGGCGGCTACACCTTC
TRBD1	TRBV7-9	few	TRBJ1-2	CASSLGQGLNYGYTF	TGTGCCAGCAGCCTCGGACAGGGACTAAACTATGGCTACACCTTC
NA	TRBV29-1	few	TRBJ2-3	CSVERAADTQYF	TGCAGCGTTGAGAGGGCCGCAGATACGCAGTATTTT
NA	TRBV7-2	NA	TRBJ1-6	CASSSDRGYNSPLHF	TGTGCCAGCAGCTCCGATCGCGGATATAATTCACCCCTCCACTTT
NA	TRBV7-2	many	TRBJ2-1	CASSPPFSYNEQFF	TGTGCCAGCAGCCCACCTTTCTCCTACAATGAGCAGTTCTTC
NA	TRBV28	NA	TRBJ1-2	CASSLRPLNYGYTF	TGTGCCAGCAGCTTAAGACCTCTTAACTATGGCTACACCTTC
NA	TRBV29-1	many	TRBJ2-3	CSVVLGDGTDTQYF	TGCAGCGTTGTACTGGGGGATGGCACAGATACGCAGTATTTT
NA	TRBV20-1	few	TRBJ1-5	CSAREGMDQPQHF	TGCAGTGCTAGAGAAGGGATGGATCAGCCCCAGCATTTT
NA	TRBV7-2	many	TRBJ2-3	CASSRRPSTDTQYF	TGTGCCAGCAGCCGGAGACCTAGCACAGATACGCAGTATTTT
NA	TRBV28	few	TRBJ2-1	CASSPGLSYNEQFF	TGTGCCAGCAGCCCAGGCCTTTCCTACAATGAGCAGTTCTTC
NA	TRBV3-1	NA	TRBJ1-3	CASSQAPVSGNTIYF	TGTGCCAGCAGCCAAGCGCCAGTCTCTGGAAACACCATATATTTT